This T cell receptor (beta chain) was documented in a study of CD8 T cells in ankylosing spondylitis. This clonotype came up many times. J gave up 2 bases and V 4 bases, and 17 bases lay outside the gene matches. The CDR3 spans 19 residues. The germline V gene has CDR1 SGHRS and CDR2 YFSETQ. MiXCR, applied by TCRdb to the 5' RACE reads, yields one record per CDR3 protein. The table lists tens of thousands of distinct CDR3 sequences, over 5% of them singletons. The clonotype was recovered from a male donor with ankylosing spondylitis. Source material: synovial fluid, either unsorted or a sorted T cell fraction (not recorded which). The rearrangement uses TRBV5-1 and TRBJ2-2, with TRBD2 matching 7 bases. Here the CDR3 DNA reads TGCGCCAGCAGCCCCATCCAAACAAGCGGGATGCGAAACACCGGGGAGCTGTTTTTT. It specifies CASSPIQTSGMRNTGELFF.